The next 15 T cell receptor beta chains were all read from a single sample in a study of blood T cell repertoires in COVID-19 (dated by TCRdb to 2018 to 2020). Library preparation was by the immunoSEQ multiplex PCR assay. TCRdb provides this immuneACCESS table in a form limited to in-frame rearrangements. Some clones are lacking; in checked studies, under half of them reflect an unresolved V gene, and why the rest are absent is not known. The sample table contains roughly 190,000 clones; only one count was recorded for about 81% of them. The ten largest clones capture more than 2.5% of the sample. Sequenced input: PBMCs or T cells enriched from blood (not recorded which). Every receptor here comes from a woman in her 30s who had recovered from COVID-19.

The chain recombines TRBV6-1 with TRBJ2-3; TRBD2 matches 9 bases. The V segment lost 1 base and the J segment 2 bases; nucleotides outside the gene matches: 16. The CDR3 length is 20 residues. Looked up from germline, CDR1 is MNHNS and CDR2 is SASEGT. The CDR3 protein is CASSEESVGLAKGITDTQYF. The CDR3 bases are TGTGCCAGCAGTGAAGAGTCAGTGGGACTAGCAAAGGGGATCACAGATACGCAGTATTTT.

For the CDR3, the DNA is TGCGCCAGCAGCTTGGCGGCAGGGGGGCCTAATGAGCAGTTCTTC. Protein: CASSLAAGGPNEQFF. The chain carries TRBV5-1 and TRBJ2-1; TRBD1 is a possible D gene (7 bases). The CDR3 has 15 residues. V lost 0 bases to trimming and J lost 7 bases, with 14 bases between them. Germline V CDR1 and CDR2: SGHRS, YFSETQ.

The chain has TRBV28 and TRBJ1-5; D not resolved. Germline loops: CDR1 MDHEN, CDR2 SYDVKM. The CDR3 is 12 residues long. V gave up 6 bases and J gave up 6 bases, with 9 bases separating them. The CDR3 loop is CASSTSSQPQHF. CDR3 nucleotides: TGTGCCAGCAGCACGAGTAGTCAGCCCCAGCATTTT.

V is TRBV18 and J is TRBJ2-5; D perhaps matches TRBD1 (6 bases). Per germline, CDR1 KGHSH and CDR2 LQKENI. Trimming removed 3 bases at V and 0 bases at J, with 14 bases between. The CDR3 runs to 16 residues. CDR3 sequence: CASSPSRQGYQETQYF. CDR3 in DNA: TGTGCCAGCTCACCGTCCCGCCAGGGGTACCAAGAGACCCAGTACTTC.

The chain recombines TRBV28 with TRBJ1-5, with a weak D call TRBD1 (6 bases). The CDR3 consists of 18 residues. CDR1 and CDR2 (germline): MDHEN, SYDVKM. Trimming removed 2 bases at V and 4 bases at J, with 21 bases between. The CDR3 spells CASSLTTGLTALNQPQHF. DNA of the CDR3: TGTGCCAGCAGTTTAACCACAGGGCTCACCGCGTTGAATCAGCCCCAGCATTTT.

Notes on this clone: A junction boundary mismatches the germline segment, possibly from a read error. This chain connects TRBV14 to TRBJ1-5; tentatively, D is TRBD1 (6 bases). This CDR3 contains 13 residues. Germline lookup yields CDR1 SGHDN and CDR2 FVKESK. As DNA, the CDR3 is TGTGCCAGCAGCAAGGACAGCCGAGGGACCCAACATTTT. Its translation is CASSKDSRGTQHF. Full variable domain (missing parts from reference TRBV14 and TRBJ1-5): EAGVTQFPSHSVIEKGQTVTLRCDPISGHDNLYWYRRVMGKEIKFLLHFVKESKQDESGMPNNRFLAERTGGTYSTLKVQPAELEDSGVYFCASSKDSRGTQHFGDGTRLSIL.

The chain combines TRBV29-1 with TRBJ1-4; D possibly corresponds to TRBD1 (5 bases). CDR3 size: 15 residues. Germline loops: CDR1 SQVTM, CDR2 ANQGSEA. V was pared by 5 bases and J by 0 bases, with 13 bases between. The CDR3 is CSVQGWTATNEKLFF. The CDR3 DNA reads TGCAGCGTTCAGGGTTGGACCGCAACTAATGAAAAACTGTTTTTT.

This clone was seen more than once but under ten times. As DNA, the CDR3 is TGTGCCAGCAGTGAACAGGGCCACTATGGCTACACCTTC. Translation: CASSEQGHYGYTF. The V gene is TRBV12-3 or TRBV12-4, the J gene TRBJ1-2, with a weak D call TRBD1 (6 bases). The CDR3 covers 13 residues. Trimming left V 5 bases short and J 3 bases short, with 10 bases between.

J is TRBJ2-7 and V is TRBV27; 8 bases map to TRBD1. The germline CDR1 and CDR2 sequences are MNHEY and SMNVEV (reference sequence). V was pared by 5 bases and J by 2 bases, with 5 bases of the junction left unmatched. There are 14 residues in the CDR3. CDR3 residues: CASSPDRGPYEQYV. The CDR3 DNA reads TGTGCCAGCAGTCCCGACAGGGGTCCCTACGAGCAGTACGTC.

The gene calls are TRBV28 and TRBJ2-1, with a tentative D call TRBD2 (6 bases). This CDR3 is 14 amino acids long. Germline V gives CDR1 MDHEN, CDR2 SYDVKM. Deletions cut 5 bases from V and 8 bases from J, with 16 bases between. CDR3 sequence: CASSLVVGTHEQFF. CDR3 in DNA: TGTGCCAGCAGTCTGGTTGTTGGGACTCATGAGCAGTTCTTC.

The sample holds one count of this clone. The chain employs TRBV3-1 (or the pseudogene TRBV3-2) and TRBJ2-1; 7 bases line up with TRBD2. Losses at the gene ends were 0 bases for V and 8 bases for J; bases not matched to a gene: 4. This CDR3 comprises 14 residues. CDR1 and CDR2 (germline): LGHDT, YNNKEL (reference sequence). CDR3 in amino acids: CASSQETGGDEQFF. The CDR3 DNA sequence: TGTGCCAGCAGCCAAGAAACGGGAGGCGATGAGCAGTTCTTC.

The chain recombines TRBV7-3 with TRBJ2-7; TRBD1 agrees at 9 bases. In germline, CDR1 is SGHTA, CDR2 FQGTGA. V was clipped by 0 bases and J by 7 bases; unmatched bases: 4. The CDR3 consists of 14 residues. Here the CDR3 DNA reads TGTGCCAGCAGCTTAACGGGACAGGGCAGGGAGCAGTACTTC. This sequence encodes CASSLTGQGREQYF.

This rearrangement joins TRBV3-1 (or the pseudogene TRBV3-2) to TRBJ2-7; D unresolved. The CDR3 length is 14 residues. In germline, CDR1 is LGHDT, CDR2 YNNKEL (reference sequence). The ends were cut back, 0 bases at V and 2 bases at J, with 8 bases in the middle. CDR3 sequence (DNA): TGTGCCAGCAGCCAAGATTGGGCTACCTACGAGCAGTACTTC. As protein: CASSQDWATYEQYF.

The chain joins TRBV25-1 to TRBJ1-1; possibly TRBD1 for D (5 bases). The CDR3 is 14 amino acids. Germline V gives CDR1 MGHDK, CDR2 SYGVNS. The V gene lost 4 bases and the J gene lost 4 bases, with 13 bases spanning the gap. CDR3 sequence reads: CASSGSGLVTEAFF. The CDR3 DNA reads as TGTGCCAGCAGTGGATCAGGGCTGGTCACTGAAGCTTTCTTT. The full variable domain, in which reference TRBV25-1 and TRBJ1-1 provide the parts outside the CDR3, is EADIYQTPRYLVIGTGKKITLECSQTMGHDKMYWYQQDPGMELHLIHYSYGVNSTEKGDLSSESTVSRIRTEHFPLTLESARPSHTSQYLCASSGSGLVTEAFFGQGTRLTVV.

This clone was picked up a small number of times. The gene calls are TRBV5-1 and TRBJ1-3; 9 positions match TRBD1. CDR1 is SGHRS, CDR2 YFSETQ, per germline. This CDR3 spans 14 amino acids. V dropped 5 bases and J dropped 2; count of bases not matched to a gene: 2. The CDR3 protein is CASSTGGPGNTIYF. The CDR3 coding sequence is TGCGCCAGCAGTACAGGGGGCCCTGGAAACACCATATATTTT.